These 28 T cell receptor beta chains originate from one sample sequenced in a study of blood T cell repertoires in COVID-19. Sequencing used immunoSEQ multiplex PCR; TCRdb keeps in-frame clones, though not all of them. Found here are over 200,000 clones, roughly nine tenths of them singletons; the top ten hold 0.65% to 0.85%. Sequenced input: peripheral blood. These receptors originate from a man aged 35-49 years with acute or convalescent COVID-19.

A single count supports this clone. The rearrangement links TRBV3-1 (or the pseudogene TRBV3-2) to TRBJ2-7; TRBD2 matches at 12 bases. Trimming cost V 1 base and J 7 bases; bases outside gene matches: 5. The CDR3 is made up of 15 amino acids. Germline V lookup: CDR1 LGHDT, CDR2 YNNKEL (reference sequence). CDR3 in DNA: TGTGCCAGCAGCCAAGCTAGCGGGGGGGCTCGGGAGCAGTACTTC. Its translation: CASSQASGGAREQYF.

The V call is TRBV28, the J call TRBJ1-1; 9 nucleotides line up with TRBD1. The CDR3 contains 15 residues. Germline V lookup: CDR1 MDHEN, CDR2 SYDVKM. The V and J ends lost 6 bases and 4 bases, in that order; junction bases with no gene match: 9. CDR3 bases: TGTGCCAGCAGCCCAACAGGGGGCAGCGGCACTGAAGCTTTCTTT. Translating it yields CASSPTGGSGTEAFF. Variable domain in full (rest from reference TRBV28 and TRBJ1-1): DVKVTQSSRYLVKRTGEKVFLECVQDMDHENMFWYRQDPGLGLRLIYFSYDVKMKEKGDIPEGYSVSREKKERFSLILESASTNQTSMYLCASSPTGGSGTEAFFGQGTRLTVV.

This chain joins TRBV19 and TRBJ2-2, with 9 bases aligning to TRBD1. The trim removed 5 bases at V and 7 bases at J, leaving 5 bases unmatched. The CDR3 contains 14 residues. The germline V gene encodes CDR1 LNHDA and CDR2 SQIVND (reference sequence). The CDR3 nucleotides are TGTGCCAGTAGTTACGGACAGGGGCACGGGGAGCTGTTTTTT. Translating gives CASSYGQGHGELFF.

The sample holds one count of this clone. The chain is built from TRBV3-1 (or the pseudogene TRBV3-2) and TRBJ1-2, with TRBD1 as a possible D gene (6 bases). Trimming took off 3 bases at V and 8 bases at J, with 10 bases between the two ends. CDR3 length: 12 residues. In germline, CDR1 is LGHDT, CDR2 YNNKEL (reference sequence). This chain's CDR3 is CASSQTGRGYTF. In DNA form, the CDR3 reads TGTGCCAGCAGCCAGACAGGTAGAGGCTACACCTTC.

The chain combines TRBV11-2 with TRBJ2-1; TRBD2 aligns across 12 bases. The CDR3 loop spans 14 amino acids. Germline CDR1 and CDR2: SGHAT and FQNNGV. The ends lost 5 bases at V and 9 bases at J; junction bases unmatched: 5. The CDR3 DNA reads TGTGCCAGCAGCCTGCTAGCGGGGGGGAGTGAGCAGTTCTTC. Its translation: CASSLLAGGSEQFF.

The V gene is TRBV7-2, the J gene TRBJ1-4; 7 bases are a match to TRBD1. CDR1 and CDR2 (germline): SGHTA, FQGNSA. This CDR3 is 15 amino acids long. J was trimmed by 7 bases and V by 5 bases; bases with no gene match: 10. Here the CDR3 DNA reads TGTGCCAGCAGCCCGAACGGACAGGTACTTGAAAAACTGTTTTTT. This codes for CASSPNGQVLEKLFF.

The chain recombines TRBV19 with TRBJ1-2, with D possibly matching TRBD1 (5 bases). The CDR3 extends over 15 amino acids. V was clipped by 5 bases and J by 8 bases, with 21 bases between them. The germline CDR1 and CDR2 sequences are LNHDA and SQIVND (reference sequence). The CDR3 DNA reads as TGTGCCAGTAGTTCCCCCTTATGGACGGGGGAAGGCTACACCTTC. Residues: CASSSPLWTGEGYTF.

The chain couples TRBV19 to TRBJ2-7, with 8 positions matching TRBD1. There are 14 residues in the CDR3. The ends lost 7 bases at V and 2 bases at J; junction bases unmatched: 7. Germline CDR1 is LNHDA and CDR2 is SQIVND (reference sequence). CDR3 bases: TGTGCCAGTACTCCGGGACAGGAGACCTACGAGCAGTACTTC. This encodes CASTPGQETYEQYF.

The sample holds many counts of this clone. The chain uses TRBV11-2 and TRBJ2-3, with a weak D call TRBD1 (7 bases). Germline loops: CDR1 SGHAT, CDR2 FQNNGV. V lost 3 bases and J lost 6, with 13 bases in between. The CDR3 has 14 amino acids. The CDR3 region is CASSFPQGRDTQYF. The CDR3 DNA is TGTGCCAGCAGCTTCCCACAGGGGAGGGATACGCAGTATTTT. The complete variable domain, with remaining parts taken from reference TRBV11-2 and TRBJ2-3, reads EAGVAQSPRYKIIEKRQSVAFWCNPISGHATLYWYQQILGQGPKLLIQFQNNGVVDDSQLPKDRFSAERLKGVDSTLKIQPAKLEDSAVYLCASSFPQGRDTQYFGPGTRLTVL.

The rearrangement joins TRBV6-5 to TRBJ2-7; unclear D gene. The CDR3 length is 13 residues. V was cut by 6 bases and J by 5 bases, with 14 bases left in between. CDR1 MNHEY and CDR2 SVGAGI come from the germline V gene. The CDR3 sequence: CASSRSRRDEQYF. The CDR3 region has the DNA TGTGCCAGCAGCCGATCTCGCCGAGACGAGCAGTACTTC.

The rearrangement joins TRBV10-3 to TRBJ1-3, with 9 bases lining up with TRBD1. The CDR3 has 15 amino acids. J was trimmed by 4 bases and V by 4 bases; bases with no gene match: 5. Germline V lookup: CDR1 ENHRY, CDR2 SYGVKD. The CDR3 nucleotides are TGTGCCATCAGTGGCGGGACAGGGAGGGGAAACACCATATATTTT. Amino acid sequence: CAISGGTGRGNTIYF.

V and J are TRBV28 and TRBJ2-1; 10 nucleotides agree with TRBD2. Germline V gene sequence: CDR1 MDHEN, CDR2 SYDVKM. V lost 2 bases, J lost 6 bases, and 4 bases stayed unmatched. This CDR3 has 15 amino acids. The DNA for the CDR3 is TGTGCCAGCAGTTTACGAACTAGCGGGACCAATGAGCAGTTCTTC. Translation gives CASSLRTSGTNEQFF.

A word on this clone: Within the sample, other DNA sequences also encode this same CDR3. V and J are TRBV12-3 or TRBV12-4 and TRBJ2-7; no reliable D call. Trimming shortened V by 3 bases and J by 4 bases, and 4 bases separated the two germline ends. The CDR3 consists of 11 residues. The CDR3 DNA is TGTGCCAGCAGTTTCCTTTACGAGCAGTACTTC. Translating gives CASSFLYEQYF.

The J gene is TRBJ2-5, the V gene TRBV11-2, with TRBD2 as a possible D gene (7 bases). Germline V gene data show CDR1 as SGHAT and CDR2 as FQNNGV. The CDR3 has 14 amino acids. Deletions cut 1 base from V and 5 bases from J, with 11 bases between. The DNA for the CDR3 is TGTGCCAGCAGCTTAGTGGGGAGGGGGGAGACCCAGTACTTC. This translates into CASSLVGRGETQYF.

This clone was seen once. This sequence joins TRBV27 and TRBJ2-2, with 10 bases identical to TRBD2. The CDR3 runs 15 residues. The J segment lost 4 bases and the V segment lost 6 bases, leaving 5 bases of the junction unmatched. Germline lookup yields CDR1 MNHEY and CDR2 SMNVEV (reference sequence). The CDR3 here is CASRTAGGVTGELFF. The CDR3 DNA follows: TGTGCCAGCAGGACAGCGGGAGGGGTCACCGGGGAGCTGTTTTTT.

The chain recombines TRBV4-1 with TRBJ1-1, with TRBD1 as a possible D gene (5 bases). The CDR3 loop spans 15 amino acids. The germline V gene has CDR1 MGHRA and CDR2 YSYEKL. The V gene lost 3 bases and the J gene lost 3 bases, with 14 bases spanning the gap. The CDR3 region is CASSQLRWGDTEAFF. For the CDR3, the DNA is TGCGCCAGCAGCCAGCTACGCTGGGGGGACACTGAAGCTTTCTTT.

This clone has just one count. The V call is TRBV2, the J call TRBJ2-7; 7 nucleotides match TRBD1. V was pared by 10 bases and J by 2 bases, with 8 bases of the junction left unmatched. The CDR3 runs to 13 residues. Germline-derived CDR1 and CDR2 are SNHLY and FYNNEI. Here the CDR3 reads CATGTAGPYEQYF. The CDR3 DNA sequence: TGTGCCACAGGGACAGCAGGTCCCTACGAGCAGTACTTC.

The chain combines TRBV27 with TRBJ2-3; 12 positions agree with TRBD1. V lost 5 bases to trimming and J lost 8 bases; unmatched junction nucleotides: 8. Germline assignment: CDR1 MNHEY and CDR2 SMNVEV (reference sequence). The CDR3 contains 15 residues. DNA for the CDR3: TGTGCCAGCAGTCCGGGACAGGGGGCGGTAGGTACGCAGTATTTT. Translation gives CASSPGQGAVGTQYF.

DNA of the CDR3: TGCAGCGCTCAGGGGAACACTGAAGCTTTCTTT. It encodes CSAQGNTEAFF. The rearrangement uses TRBV29-1 and TRBJ1-1; TRBD1 might be the D (5 bases). The germline V gene encodes CDR1 SQVTM and CDR2 ANQGSEA. V was shortened by 7 bases and J by 1 base, with 7 bases between the two germline ends. The CDR3 has 11 residues.

The chain uses TRBV2 and TRBJ1-2, with TRBD1 as a possible D gene (6 bases). CDR1 and CDR2 (germline): SNHLY, FYNNEI. This CDR3 is built from 13 residues. Trimming stripped 7 bases from V and 2 bases from J, with 11 bases between. CDR3 nucleotide sequence: TGTGCCAGCAACCCTCAGGGGAACTATGGCTACACCTTC. This translates into CASNPQGNYGYTF.

The J gene is TRBJ1-1, the V gene TRBV15; maybe TRBD1 (5 bases). This CDR3 is 16 amino acids long. Germline-derived CDR1 and CDR2 are LNHNV and YYDKDF (reference sequence). The ends were cut back, 2 bases at V and 2 bases at J, with 15 bases in the middle. Here the CDR3 DNA reads TGTGCCACCAGCAGAAATGGACACTTCACTAACACTGAAGCTTTCTTT. Protein sequence: CATSRNGHFTNTEAFF.

The J gene is TRBJ1-5, the V gene TRBV3-1 (or the pseudogene TRBV3-2); TRBD1 is a possible D gene (6 bases). The length of the CDR3 is 14 residues. Looked up from germline, CDR1 is LGHDT and CDR2 is YNNKEL (reference sequence). Trimming removed 4 bases at V and 4 bases at J, with 11 bases between. The CDR3 sequence: CASSPQGWNQPQHF. In DNA, the CDR3 is TGTGCCAGCAGCCCGCAGGGGTGGAATCAGCCCCAGCATTTT.

V usage is TRBV29-1 and J usage is TRBJ1-4; TRBD1 aligns across 8 bases. The CDR3 sequence is 13 residues long. J lost 8 bases, V lost 5 bases, and 7 bases had no gene match. CDR1 and CDR2 (germline): SQVTM, ANQGSEA. CDR3 region: CSVSTGVGEKLFF. As DNA, the CDR3 is TGCAGCGTTTCGACAGGGGTAGGCGAAAAACTGTTTTTT.

J is TRBJ1-2 and V is TRBV6-1, with D maybe TRBD1 (5 bases). Germline V gene sequence: CDR1 MNHNS, CDR2 SASEGT. The CDR3 extends over 13 amino acids. Trimming left V 2 bases short and J 7 bases short, with 11 bases between. The CDR3 reads CASSEQGTIGYTF. CDR3 nucleotides: TGTGCCAGCAGTGAACAGGGTACAATTGGCTACACCTTC.

This clone was detected only once. The chain couples TRBV1 to TRBJ2-1; the table's D call, TRBD2, has no DNA check behind it. TRBV1 is classified as a pseudogene. The CDR3 contains 14 residues. CDR3 in DNA: TGCACCAGCAGCCACCTAGCGAGTTACAATGAGCAGTTCTTC. As protein: CTSSHLASYNEQFF.

The gene calls are TRBV18 and TRBJ1-2, with 9 bases matching TRBD1. Trimming at V came to 4 bases and at J to 3 bases, leaving 6 bases not matched to a gene. The germline gives CDR1 KGHSH, CDR2 LQKENI. The CDR3 is 15 amino acids. CDR3 region: CASSLGQGRDYGYTF. Written as DNA, the CDR3 is TGTGCCAGCTCACTTGGACAGGGGCGAGACTATGGCTACACCTTC.

The V and J genes are TRBV7-6 and TRBJ1-4, with 10 bases lining up with TRBD1. In germline, CDR1 is SGHVS, CDR2 FNYEAQ. V lost 10 bases to trimming and J lost 9 bases; unmatched junction nucleotides: 11. CDR3 length: 14 residues. The chain's CDR3 is CATSRGQGEQKLFF. The CDR3 nucleotides are TGTGCCACCTCCAGAGGACAGGGGGAACAAAAACTGTTTTTT.

This clone was observed a single time. The gene calls are TRBV4-1 and TRBJ2-2, with 7 bases that match TRBD2. The CDR3 consists of 15 residues. Germline assignment: CDR1 MGHRA and CDR2 YSYEKL. V lost 2 bases to trimming and J lost 5 bases; unmatched junction nucleotides: 5. The CDR3 loop reads CASSQLRLATGELFF. The CDR3 nucleotides are TGCGCCAGCAGCCAACTCCGACTAGCAACCGGGGAGCTGTTTTTT.